This is a list of T cell receptor beta chains from one sample in a study of PD-1 blockade in mismatch repair-deficient tumors. Using immunoSEQ multiplex PCR, the repertoire was profiled, and TCRdb retains in-frame clones only, with some absent. The sample holds around 51,000 clones, roughly 80% seen once. Source: peripheral blood, taken 20 weeks after starting pembrolizumab. The receptors were gathered from an adult with mismatch repair-deficient cancer. CDR3s include the opening cysteine and the closing phenylalanine or tryptophan. The order of the fields is D gene, J gene, V gene, clone size, CDR3 DNA, CDR3 protein. D genes are given only for firm matches. Clone size is not always given. Where it is, it says once, few, many or a class for expanded clones.

D: -
J: TRBJ1-1
V: TRBV11-3
size: -
DNA: TGTGCCAGCAGCTTAATCCCCGGCGGGAACACTGAAGCTTTCTTT
CDR3: CASSLIPGGNTEAFF

D: -
J: TRBJ1-1
V: TRBV5-1
size: few
DNA: TGCGCCAGCAGCTTGGTGGAACGAACTGAAGCTTTCTTT
CDR3: CASSLVERTEAFF

D: TRBD2
J: TRBJ2-5
V: TRBV15
size: -
DNA: TGTGCCACCAGCAGGGGCTGGGAGCGGGGGCAGGAGACCCAGTACTTC
CDR3: CATSRGWERGQETQYF

D: TRBD1
J: TRBJ1-5
V: TRBV27
size: -
DNA: TGTGCCAGCAGTTTAGACGAGGGGGCTAGCCAGCCCCAGCATTTT
CDR3: CASSLDEGASQPQHF

D: -
J: TRBJ2-7
V: TRBV25-1
size: -
DNA: TGTGCCAGCAGTGGCACACTCTACGAGCAGTACTTC
CDR3: CASSGTLYEQYF

D: TRBD2
J: TRBJ2-1
V: TRBV30
size: once
DNA: TGTGCCTGGAGTGTTGGGCTAGCGGGAGTTGGTGAGCAGTTCTTC
CDR3: CAWSVGLAGVGEQFF

D: -
J: TRBJ2-3
V: TRBV11-3
size: -
DNA: TGTGCCAGCAGCTTAGAAGGGACCAGGGGGGGCACAGATACGCAGTATTTT
CDR3: CASSLEGTRGGTDTQYF

D: -
J: TRBJ1-4
V: TRBV7-8
size: -
DNA: TGTGCCAGCAGCCTTCAGGGAGGTCGAGAAAAACTGTTTTTT
CDR3: CASSLQGGREKLFF

D: -
J: TRBJ1-1
V: TRBV4-2
size: -
DNA: TGTGCCAGCAGCCATGCCAGGACGGACACTGAAGCTTTCTTT
CDR3: CASSHARTDTEAFF

D: -
J: TRBJ2-2
V: TRBV9
size: once
DNA: TGTGCCAGCAGCGTAGCCCCGGTGCGGCAGGGGTACACCGGGGAGCTGTTTTTT
CDR3: CASSVAPVRQGYTGELFF

D: TRBD1
J: TRBJ2-7
V: TRBV10-1
size: -
DNA: TGCGCCAGCAGTGACCGGGACAGGGCCTACGAGCAGTACTTC
CDR3: CASSDRDRAYEQYF

D: -
J: TRBJ2-2
V: TRBV10-2
size: -
DNA: TGCGCCAGCAGTGAGCCCGTCCCCGGGGAGCTGTTTTTT
CDR3: CASSEPVPGELFF

D: -
J: TRBJ1-4
V: TRBV29-1
size: -
DNA: TGCAGCGTTGGTGGGGGCTATGGTAATGAAAAACTGTTTTTT
CDR3: CSVGGGYGNEKLFF

D: TRBD1
J: TRBJ2-7
V: TRBV7-3
size: -
DNA: TGTGCCAGCAGCACGGGACAGGTATTCTACGAGCAGTACTTC
CDR3: CASSTGQVFYEQYF

D: -
J: TRBJ2-1
V: TRBV6-6
size: -
DNA: TGTGCCAGCAGCCAGCGTGGGGGTGAGCAGTTCTTC
CDR3: CASSQRGGEQFF

D: TRBD2
J: TRBJ2-1
V: TRBV11-2
size: -
DNA: TGTGCCAGCAGAGCTAGCGGGAGTACGAATGAGCAGTTCTTC
CDR3: CASRASGSTNEQFF

D: -
J: TRBJ1-2
V: TRBV7-9
size: -
DNA: TGTGCCACCGGAGGGGGGTCCTCTGGCTACACCTTC
CDR3: CATGGGSSGYTF

D: -
J: TRBJ1-1
V: TRBV14
size: -
DNA: TGTGCCAGCAGCCAAGTGTCAGGGAGGAACACTGAAGCTTTCTTT
CDR3: CASSQVSGRNTEAFF

D: TRBD1
J: TRBJ1-2
V: TRBV14
size: once
DNA: TGTGCCAGCAGCCTTTTACCCGAGACAGGGAGAAGTGGCTACACCTTC
CDR3: CASSLLPETGRSGYTF

D: -
J: TRBJ2-5
V: TRBV6-4
size: -
DNA: TGTGCCAGCAGTGTGGGTTACCAAGAGACCCAGTACTTC
CDR3: CASSVGYQETQYF

D: -
J: TRBJ1-5
V: TRBV10-2
size: -
DNA: TGCGCCAGCAGTGAGCCTGGACGGAGCGGCAATCAGCCCCAGCATTTT
CDR3: CASSEPGRSGNQPQHF

D: TRBD1
J: TRBJ2-2
V: TRBV29-1
size: -
DNA: TGCAGCGCTACGACAGGGGCGGCCGGGGAGCTGTTTTTT
CDR3: CSATTGAAGELFF

D: -
J: TRBJ1-5
V: TRBV19
size: few
DNA: TGTGCCAGTACCCCGGACTTTCGGAATCAGCCCCAGCATTTT
CDR3: CASTPDFRNQPQHF

D: -
J: TRBJ1-3
V: TRBV19
size: -
DNA: TGTGCCAGCTCAATCCAAGAAGGTGGAAACACCATATATTTT
CDR3: CASSIQEGGNTIYF

D: -
J: TRBJ2-7
V: TRBV6-5
size: -
DNA: TGTGCCAGCAGGTACGGACAGACCTACGAGCAGTACTTC
CDR3: CASRYGQTYEQYF

D: TRBD2
J: TRBJ2-5
V: TRBV5-1
size: -
DNA: TGCGCCAGCAGCCGGGAGGCCAGAGGGCAAGAGACCCAGTACTTC
CDR3: CASSREARGQETQYF

D: TRBD1
J: TRBJ2-4
V: TRBV29-1
size: -
DNA: TGCAGCGGACGACAGGGCAACATTCAGTACTTC
CDR3: CSGRQGNIQYF

D: TRBD1
J: TRBJ1-5
V: TRBV7-2
size: -
DNA: TGTGCCAGCAGCTTAGATCTGAGACAGGGTATCAATCAGCCCCAGCATTTT
CDR3: CASSLDLRQGINQPQHF

D: -
J: TRBJ1-1
V: TRBV7-2
size: -
DNA: TGTGCCAGCAGCGCAGGGCCCGGACAGCTTGAAGCTTTCTTT
CDR3: CASSAGPGQLEAFF

D: -
J: TRBJ2-7
V: TRBV21-1
size: -
DNA: TGTGCCAGCAGAGTCCCCTACGAGCAGTACTTC
CDR3: CASRVPYEQYF

D: -
J: TRBJ2-5
V: TRBV5-1
size: -
DNA: TGCGCCAGCAAAAGGGAGCCGGTGGCCTATGGTCGGGAGACCCAGTACTTC
CDR3: CASKREPVAYGRETQYF

D: TRBD1
J: TRBJ1-1
V: TRBV18
size: once
DNA: TGTGCCAGCTCACCATTGACAGGGTTGAACACTGAAGCTTTCTTT
CDR3: CASSPLTGLNTEAFF

D: -
J: TRBJ1-3
V: TRBV9
size: few
DNA: TGTGCCACCGGACCGATCTCTGGAAACACCATATATTTT
CDR3: CATGPISGNTIYF

D: TRBD2
J: TRBJ2-1
V: TRBV7-9
size: -
DNA: TGTGCCAGCAGCCCCCCAGGGCTAGCGGGAACCTCTGAGTTCTTC
CDR3: CASSPPGLAGTSEFF

D: TRBD2
J: TRBJ2-5
V: TRBV27
size: -
DNA: TGTGCCAGCAGTTTATTTCCAGCGGGAGCGGCAGAGACCCAGTACTTC
CDR3: CASSLFPAGAAETQYF

D: TRBD1
J: TRBJ1-1
V: TRBV6-5
size: -
DNA: TGTGCCAGCACCGACAGGGGGCGGCGGATAGCTTTCTTT
CDR3: CASTDRGRRIAFF

D: TRBD2
J: TRBJ2-2
V: TRBV7-7
size: -
DNA: TGTGCTAGCAGCTTAGAGGGGACTAGCGGAAACACCGGGGAGCTGTTTTTT
CDR3: CASSLEGTSGNTGELFF

D: -
J: TRBJ2-7
V: TRBV9
size: few
DNA: TGTGCCAGCAGCGATGGCAAACGGCCCTACGAGCAGTACTTC
CDR3: CASSDGKRPYEQYF

D: TRBD1
J: TRBJ1-5
V: TRBV5-1
size: -
DNA: TGCGCCAGCAGCTTGGACAGGGGGCTCAATCAGCCCCAGCATTTT
CDR3: CASSLDRGLNQPQHF

D: -
J: TRBJ2-5
V: TRBV18
size: -
DNA: TGTGCCAGCTCACCAGGTGCTCAAGAGACCCAGTACTTC
CDR3: CASSPGAQETQYF

D: -
J: TRBJ1-5
V: TRBV6-1
size: few
DNA: TGTGCCAGCAGTGGAAGAACAACAGGGTTGCGCAATCAGCCCCAGCATTTT
CDR3: CASSGRTTGLRNQPQHF

D: TRBD2
J: TRBJ2-7
V: TRBV29-1
size: -
DNA: TGCAGCGCACTACTAGCGGGAAGGACCTACGAGCAGTACTTC
CDR3: CSALLAGRTYEQYF

D: -
J: TRBJ1-4
V: TRBV9
size: -
DNA: TGTGCCAGCAGCCTAGGGGGTAGCGACGAAAAACTGTTTTTT
CDR3: CASSLGGSDEKLFF

D: TRBD1
J: TRBJ2-1
V: TRBV11-3
size: -
DNA: TGTGCCAGCAGCCCCGAGACAGGGCTGGTTGAGCAGTTCTTC
CDR3: CASSPETGLVEQFF

D: -
J: TRBJ1-4
V: TRBV19
size: few
DNA: TGTGCCAGTAGTATAACTAATGAAAAACTGTTTTTT
CDR3: CASSITNEKLFF

D: -
J: TRBJ1-5
V: TRBV4-1
size: once
DNA: TGCGCCAGCAGCCCCGAAGGGGGGACGGTAAATCAGCCCCAGCATTTT
CDR3: CASSPEGGTVNQPQHF

D: TRBD1
J: TRBJ1-2
V: TRBV6-4
size: -
DNA: TGTGCCAGCAGTGAGCTTACAGGGGGCCCTGGCTACACCTTC
CDR3: CASSELTGGPGYTF

D: -
J: TRBJ2-7
V: TRBV18
size: -
DNA: TGTGCCAGCTCATCCGACTCCTACCCCGAGCAGTACTTC
CDR3: CASSSDSYPEQYF

D: -
J: TRBJ1-2
V: TRBV5-4
size: -
DNA: TGTGCCAGCAGCCCCCCGGGCTCCAACTATGGCTACACCTTC
CDR3: CASSPPGSNYGYTF

D: -
J: TRBJ1-5
V: TRBV27
size: -
DNA: TGTGCCAGCAGTCCCCAACAGGTCTGGGAGGATCAGCCCCAGCATTTT
CDR3: CASSPQQVWEDQPQHF

D: TRBD1
J: TRBJ2-7
V: TRBV20-1
size: -
DNA: TGCAGTGGACAGGGGCAGGACGAGCAGTACTTC
CDR3: CSGQGQDEQYF

D: -
J: TRBJ2-7
V: TRBV4-3
size: once
DNA: TGCGCCAGCAGCCTCCCGGGGGCGGGTGACCCCTACGAGCAGTACTTC
CDR3: CASSLPGAGDPYEQYF

D: -
J: TRBJ2-7
V: TRBV27
size: -
DNA: TGTGCCAGCAGTTTATCAGGGTTCGCCGAGCAGTACTTC
CDR3: CASSLSGFAEQYF

D: TRBD2
J: TRBJ2-7
V: TRBV5-1
size: once
DNA: TGCGCCAGCAGCCCCCCGGGACTAGCGAAAGAGCAGTACTTC
CDR3: CASSPPGLAKEQYF